What follows are 22 T cell receptor beta chains derived from one specimen sequenced in a study of shared clonotypes between healthy human individuals. This table comes from immunoSEQ multiplex PCR, and its TCRdb copy is limited to in-frame clones, with some not included. The table lists about 2.4 million clones, approximately 93% of them singletons. The sample consisted of naive CD4+ T cells from PBMCs. Subset given: CD45RA+ positively selected. The receptors come from a man aged 18 to 30 in good health. Some clones in this sample may be carry-over from other donors' samples.

The chain couples TRBV11-2 to TRBJ2-1, with no clear D. CDR3 length: 15 amino acids. Germline values: CDR1 SGHAT, CDR2 FQNNGV. Trimming pared 5 bases from V and 6 bases from J, leaving 17 bases between. This CDR3 is CASSHPPLLFNEQFF. The CDR3 DNA reads as TGTGCCAGCAGCCACCCACCCCTACTTTTCAATGAGCAGTTCTTC. Variable domain in full (rest from reference TRBV11-2 and TRBJ2-1): EAGVAQSPRYKIIEKRQSVAFWCNPISGHATLYWYQQILGQGPKLLIQFQNNGVVDDSQLPKDRFSAERLKGVDSTLKIQPAKLEDSAVYLCASSHPPLLFNEQFFGPGTRLTVL.

The genes are TRBV27 and TRBJ1-1; no reliable D call. The V gene lost 8 bases and the J gene lost 4 bases, with 20 bases spanning the gap. This CDR3 comprises 15 residues. Germline lookup yields CDR1 MNHEY and CDR2 SMNVEV (reference sequence). The CDR3 DNA follows: TGTGCCAGCGGCAAGGGTAATCGTCTGAGCACTGAAGCTTTCTTT. It encodes CASGKGNRLSTEAFF.

This clone was counted once. This chain connects TRBV9 to TRBJ2-1; 10 nucleotides align to TRBD2. The germline gives CDR1 SGDLS, CDR2 YYNGEE. V lost 4 bases to trimming and J lost 10 bases; unmatched junction nucleotides: 11. The CDR3 spans 15 residues. CDR3 nucleotides: TGTGCCAGCAGCCCGGGACTAGCGATCGCTACGGAGCAGTTCTTC. It translates to CASSPGLAIATEQFF.

The chain combines TRBV6-5 with TRBJ2-5; a possible D gene is TRBD2 (5 bases). Trimming cost V 5 bases and J 4 bases, with 17 bases left between them. Per germline, CDR1 MNHEY and CDR2 SVGAGI. CDR3 length equals 15 residues. CDR3: CASSGSIGLGETQYF. The DNA for the CDR3 is TGTGCCAGCAGTGGGAGTATTGGTCTGGGAGAGACCCAGTACTTC.

This clone appeared once. The chain combines TRBV6-5 with TRBJ2-7, with 11 bases identical to TRBD2. The germline gives CDR1 MNHEY, CDR2 SVGAGI. The CDR3 runs 16 residues. V gave up 0 bases and J gave up 4 bases; unmatched junction bases: 5. CDR3 residues: CASSYSRTSGFYEQYF. CDR3 DNA sequence: TGTGCCAGCAGTTACTCCCGGACTAGCGGGTTTTACGAGCAGTACTTC.

This clone was seen a single time. The V call is TRBV7-6, the J call TRBJ2-1; 9 bases are shared with TRBD2. The V gene end was trimmed by 1 base and the J gene end by 6 bases; junction bases not matched to a gene: 7. Germline assignment: CDR1 SGHVS and CDR2 FNYEAQ. This CDR3 spans 16 amino acids. CDR3 amino acids: CASSLEGRGRVNEQFF. DNA for the CDR3: TGTGCCAGCAGCTTAGAGGGGCGCGGGAGGGTCAATGAGCAGTTCTTC. The full variable domain, in which reference TRBV7-6 and TRBJ2-1 provide the parts outside the CDR3, is GAGVSQSPRYKVTKRGQDVALRCDPISGHVSLYWYRQALGQGPEFLTYFNYEAQQDKSGLPNDRFSAERPEGSISTLTIQRTEQRDSAMYRCASSLEGRGRVNEQFFGPGTRLTVL.

The chain employs TRBV5-1 and TRBJ2-7; 9 bases line up with TRBD1. The trim removed 2 bases at V and 7 bases at J, leaving 10 bases unmatched. Germline CDR1 is SGHRS and CDR2 is YFSETQ. The CDR3 runs to 15 residues. The CDR3: CASSFPGQGLGEQYF. The CDR3 DNA reads as TGCGCCAGCAGCTTTCCAGGACAGGGGTTAGGGGAGCAGTACTTC. The entire variable domain, with the rest obtained from reference TRBV5-1 and TRBJ2-7, is as follows: KAGVTQTPRYLIKTRGQQVTLSCSPISGHRSVSWYQQTPGQGLQFLFEYFSETQRNKGNFPGRFSGRQFSNSRSEMNVSTLELGDSALYLCASSFPGQGLGEQYFGPGTRLTVT.

Turning to this clone: The same CDR3 is also encoded by other DNA sequences in this sample. The V gene is TRBV5-1, the J gene TRBJ2-1; D unclear. V dropped 4 bases and J dropped 2 bases, with 7 bases sitting between them. This CDR3 contains 13 residues. Per the germline V gene, CDR1 is SGHRS and CDR2 is YFSETQ. The CDR3 DNA is TGCGCCAGCAGCAGTGGGACCTACAATGAGCAGTTCTTC. This codes for CASSSGTYNEQFF.

The CDR3 protein is CASSYPDGAGEKLFF. The CDR3 DNA reads TGTGCCAGCAGTTACCCCGACGGAGCAGGTGAAAAACTGTTTTTT. The gene calls are TRBV28 and TRBJ1-4, with no clear D. The CDR3 is 15 residues long. The V end was cut by 4 bases, the J end by 7 bases, with 16 bases between. Per germline, CDR1 MDHEN and CDR2 SYDVKM.

V and J are TRBV29-1 and TRBJ2-3; 14 positions match TRBD2. The CDR3 totals 18 residues. J gave up 0 bases and V 6 bases, and 11 bases lay outside the gene matches. From germline, CDR1 is SQVTM and CDR2 ANQGSEA. CDR3 coding DNA: TGCAGCGTGGCGGGACTAGCGGGAGACCCCTCGAGCACAGATACGCAGTATTTT. This encodes CSVAGLAGDPSSTDTQYF.

V gene TRBV19 combines with J gene TRBJ2-7; a weak D match, TRBD1 (6 bases). This CDR3 comprises 12 residues. CDR1 and CDR2 from the germline V gene are LNHDA and SQIVND (reference sequence). V shed 7 bases and J shed 0 bases, with 7 bases lying between them. CDR3: CASTGVSYEQYF. Here the CDR3 DNA reads TGTGCCAGTACAGGGGTCTCCTACGAGCAGTACTTC.

The rearrangement uses TRBV4-2 and TRBJ1-2; 9 nucleotides align to TRBD1. Germline V CDR1 and CDR2: LGHNA, YNFKEQ. The CDR3 is 17 residues long. V gave up 0 bases and J gave up 5 bases; unmatched junction bases: 10. The CDR3 region is CASSQDQVRTGEYGYTF. CDR3 nucleotide sequence: TGTGCCAGCAGCCAAGATCAAGTTCGGACAGGGGAGTATGGCTACACCTTC.

The V gene is TRBV7-2, the J gene TRBJ1-4; no firm D call. V lost 7 bases and J 0 bases, leaving 9 bases between the germline ends. There are 14 residues in the CDR3. Looked up from germline, CDR1 is SGHTA and CDR2 is FQGNSA. The CDR3 region is CASNPGTTNEKLFF. The CDR3 DNA is TGTGCCAGCAACCCGGGAACAACTAATGAAAAACTGTTTTTT.

CDR3 region: CASSLSVVLETQYF. In DNA, the CDR3 is TGTGCCAGCAGCTTGTCGGTAGTCTTGGAGACCCAGTACTTC. V gene TRBV5-4 combines with J gene TRBJ2-5; D not resolved. The CDR3 length is 14 residues. The ends were cut back, 1 base at V and 5 bases at J, with 12 bases in the middle. CDR1 and CDR2 (germline): SGHNT, YYREEE (reference sequence).

As to this clone: This sample also contains other DNA sequences that code for the same CDR3. This chain links TRBV7-9 with TRBJ2-3, with 11 bases aligning to TRBD2. CDR1 and CDR2 from the germline V gene are SEHNR and FQNEAQ (reference sequence). Trimming cost V 3 bases and J 0 bases; bases outside gene matches: 2. CDR3 length equals 16 residues. CDR3 in amino acids: CASSLGLAESTDTQYF. CDR3 bases: TGTGCCAGCAGCTTGGGACTAGCGGAGAGCACAGATACGCAGTATTTT.

The chain's CDR3 is CAWDQWGTNYGYTF. The CDR3 DNA reads TGTGCCTGGGACCAATGGGGTACTAACTATGGCTACACCTTC. V and J are TRBV30 and TRBJ1-2; D remains unclear. The germline gives CDR1 GTSNPN, CDR2 SVGIG (reference sequence). The germline V and J ends were trimmed by 5 bases and 0 bases, with 13 bases remaining between them. This CDR3 is built from 14 residues.

V usage is TRBV11-2 and J usage is TRBJ2-1; 8 nucleotides agree with TRBD2. Trimming at V came to 5 bases and at J to 6 bases, leaving 9 bases not matched to a gene. This CDR3 spans 15 amino acids. The germline CDR1 and CDR2 sequences are SGHAT and FQNNGV. Here the CDR3 reads CASSLRGLEANEQFF. CDR3 nucleotides: TGTGCCAGCAGCCTGAGGGGACTAGAAGCCAATGAGCAGTTCTTC.

The chain recombines TRBV9 with TRBJ2-1; TRBD2 agrees at 12 bases. Trimming took 2 bases from V and 0 from J; bases not matched to a gene: 6. Looked up from germline, CDR1 is SGDLS and CDR2 is YYNGEE. CDR3 length: 18 amino acids. The CDR3 bases are TGTGCCAGCAGCGTCTCTAGCGGGAGGGGAAGCTCCTACAATGAGCAGTTCTTC. It yields the protein CASSVSSGRGSSYNEQFF. Full variable domain (outside the CDR3, taken from reference TRBV9 and TRBJ2-1): DSGVTQTPKHLITATGQRVTLRCSPRSGDLSVYWYQQSLDQGLQFLIQYYNGEERAKGNILERFSAQQFPDLHSELNLSSLELGDSALYFCASSVSSGRGSSYNEQFFGPGTRLTVL.

The CDR3 reads CASSKPGQGGGELFF. The CDR3 DNA sequence: TGTGCCAGCAGTAAACCGGGACAGGGTGGCGGGGAGCTGTTTTTT. V usage is TRBV6-1 and J usage is TRBJ2-2; the match to TRBD1 covers 9 bases. The CDR3 loop spans 15 amino acids. V was clipped by 5 bases and J by 7 bases; unmatched bases: 8. CDR1 MNHNS and CDR2 SASEGT come from the germline V gene.

DNA for the CDR3: TGTGCCAGCAGCTTAGGGGTTTCGGGGGGGCCCCCCTACAATGAGCAGTTCTTC. The encoded protein is CASSLGVSGGPPYNEQFF. The V gene is TRBV7-2, the J gene TRBJ2-1; 8 nucleotides match TRBD2. The CDR3 has 18 residues. Germline lookup yields CDR1 SGHTA and CDR2 FQGNSA. With 1 base clipped from V and 2 bases from J, the junction kept 10 bases outside the gene matches. The full variable domain, completed using reference TRBV7-2 and TRBJ2-1, is GAGVSQSPSNKVTEKGKDVELRCDPISGHTALYWYRQSLGQGLEFLIYFQGNSAPDKSGLPSDRFSAERTGGSVSTLTIQRTQQEDSAVYLCASSLGVSGGPPYNEQFFGPGTRLTVL.

This chain joins TRBV7-9 and TRBJ2-3; 7 nucleotides line up with TRBD1. V trimming: 9 bases; J trimming: 0 bases; junction bases outside the gene matches: 3. CDR1 SEHNR and CDR2 FQNEAQ come from the germline V gene (reference sequence). CDR3 length: 13 amino acids. For the CDR3, the DNA is TGTGCCAGAGGGACAGAGAGCACAGATACGCAGTATTTT. Its translation: CARGTESTDTQYF.

The rearrangement joins TRBV2 to TRBJ1-5; 9 nucleotides agree with TRBD1. Germline V CDR1 and CDR2: SNHLY, FYNNEI. The CDR3 contains 15 residues. V dropped 5 bases and J dropped 9; count of bases not matched to a gene: 11. CDR3 bases: TGTGCCAGCAGTCGACAGGGGGACGGTTATTCGCCCCAGCATTTT. It codes for CASSRQGDGYSPQHF.